Listed below are T cell receptor beta chains from one sample, sequenced in a study of T cell responses to AZD1222 COVID-19 vaccine. Clones were read by immunoSEQ multiplex PCR, and TCRdb kept only the in-frame ones, dropping some. The sample records 180,000 or so clones, around 90% being singletons. Sequencing used peripheral blood, obtained 28 days after the second AZD1222 dose. These TCRs come from an adult who received the AZD1222 COVID-19 vaccine. The conserved cysteine and the conserved F or W are not part of the CDR3 here. The D gene is left open where the match is weak.

d_call v_call cdr3_aa
NA TRBV7-8 ASSLGEVWGPYNEQF
NA TRBV3-1/TRBV3-2 ASSHQGSYNSPLH
TRBD1 TRBV28 ASSSGQVIYGYT
NA TRBV28 ASTPSWWGQNTIY
NA TRBV9 ASSVSGGRYGYT
NA TRBV27 ASSLLGGEKLF
TRBD1 TRBV15 ATSTWDRGYEQY
TRBD2 TRBV4-2 ASSQIGGLAQRETQY
TRBD2 TRBV28 ASTRTSGRGGRNEQF
NA TRBV7-3 ASSPSPYSPLH
TRBD1 TRBV2 ASSAAGTANTGELF
TRBD2 TRBV7-2 ASSTLAGATDTQY
NA TRBV18 ASSRPSLNTEAF
TRBD1 TRBV7-9 ASSPGTGGIKETQY
NA TRBV19 ASSILSGWTSGNTIY
NA TRBV27 ASSSGTNIQY
NA TRBV3-1/TRBV3-2 ASSRNSGNGADQPQH
TRBD2 TRBV28 ASSLSLGLAGEF
NA TRBV7-9 ASSRTTREKLF
NA TRBV11-3 ASSPRGTDTQY
TRBD1 TRBV27 ASSSGTANSPLH
NA TRBV7-6 ASSLDTLPDTQY
NA TRBV19 ASSISGEYDGELF
NA TRBV7-2 ASSFGGTNEKLF
NA TRBV18 ASSPPGQGPHEQY
NA TRBV2 ASSEEGAGTNTGELF
NA TRBV28 ASSLQRAYEQY
TRBD2 TRBV18 ASSLTGGGNEQF
NA TRBV24-1 ATSEGDIWGGNQPQH